This TCR beta chain was identified during a study of cytotoxic CD8 clonotypes in ibrutinib-treated CLL. Study-level results: Stable or contracted on treatment, public clonotypes were also uncommon.

A 1 in 200,000 to 1 in 1 million T cell depth was the sequencing target. Profiling relied on immunoSEQ multiplex PCR, and the TCRdb table lists in-frame clones only, not all of them. The table has 140,000 to 150,000 clones, about 70% seen once. The germline V and J ends were trimmed by 0 bases and 4 bases, with 7 bases remaining between them. The CDR3 loop spans 12 amino acids. Germline assignment: CDR1 GTSNPN and CDR2 SVGIG (reference sequence). With respect to this clone: Its antigen is unidentified. This CDR3 is also generated by other DNA sequences in the sample.

This specimen consisted of PBMCs, obtained after 24 months of ibrutinib treatment. This TCR came from a human donor with chronic lymphocytic leukemia. The J gene is TRBJ2-7, the V gene TRBV30; D is uncertain. CDR3 region: CAWSVRGYEQYF. CDR3 DNA: TGTGCCTGGAGTGTACGAGGATACGAGCAGTACTTC.